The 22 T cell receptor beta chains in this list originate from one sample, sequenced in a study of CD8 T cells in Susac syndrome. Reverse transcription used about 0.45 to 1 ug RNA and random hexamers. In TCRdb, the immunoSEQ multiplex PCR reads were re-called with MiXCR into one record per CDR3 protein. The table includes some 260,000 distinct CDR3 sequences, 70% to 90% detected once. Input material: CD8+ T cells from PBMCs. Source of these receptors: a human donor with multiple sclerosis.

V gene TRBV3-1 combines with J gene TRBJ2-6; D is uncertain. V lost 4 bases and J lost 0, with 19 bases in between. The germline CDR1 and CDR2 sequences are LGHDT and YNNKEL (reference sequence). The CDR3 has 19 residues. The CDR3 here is CASSRVVGASSSGANVLTF. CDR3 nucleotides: TGTGCCAGCAGCCGAGTTGTTGGAGCGTCGAGCTCTGGGGCCAACGTCCTGACTTTC.

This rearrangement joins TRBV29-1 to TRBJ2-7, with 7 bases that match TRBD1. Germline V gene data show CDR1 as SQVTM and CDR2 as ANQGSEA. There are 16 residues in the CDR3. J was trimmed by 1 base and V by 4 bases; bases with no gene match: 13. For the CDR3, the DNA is TGCAGCGTTGTCCCCATCCAGGGGGTCATTTCCTACGAGCAGTACTTC. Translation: CSVVPIQGVISYEQYF.

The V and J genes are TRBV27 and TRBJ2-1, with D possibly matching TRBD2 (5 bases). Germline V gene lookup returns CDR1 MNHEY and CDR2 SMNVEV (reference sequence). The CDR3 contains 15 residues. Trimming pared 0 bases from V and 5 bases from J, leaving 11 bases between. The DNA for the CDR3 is TGTGCCAGCAGTTTATCCGTAGGAGGCCACAATGAGCAGTTCTTC. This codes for CASSLSVGGHNEQFF.

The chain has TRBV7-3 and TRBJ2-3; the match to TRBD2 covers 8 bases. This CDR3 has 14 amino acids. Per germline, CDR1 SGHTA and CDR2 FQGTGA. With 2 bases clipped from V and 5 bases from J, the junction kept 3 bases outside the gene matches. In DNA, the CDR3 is TGTGCCAGCAGCTTACTCGGGAGGGGAGATACGCAGTATTTT. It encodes CASSLLGRGDTQYF.

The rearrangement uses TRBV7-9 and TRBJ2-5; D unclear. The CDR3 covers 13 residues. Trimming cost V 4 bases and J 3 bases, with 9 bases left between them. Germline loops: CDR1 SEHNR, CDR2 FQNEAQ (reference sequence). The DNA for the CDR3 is TGTGCCAGCAGCTCGACTGCAGAAGAGACCCAGTACTTC. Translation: CASSSTAEETQYF. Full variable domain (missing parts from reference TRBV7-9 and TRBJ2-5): DTGVSQNPRHKITKRGQNVTFRCDPISEHNRLYWYRQTLGQGPEFLTYFQNEAQLEKSRLLSDRFSAERPKGSFSTLEIQRTEQGDSAMYLCASSSTAEETQYFGPGTRLLVL.

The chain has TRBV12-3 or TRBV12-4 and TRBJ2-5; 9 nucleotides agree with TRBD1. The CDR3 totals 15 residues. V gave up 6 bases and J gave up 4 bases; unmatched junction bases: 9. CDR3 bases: TGTGCCAGCAGCCCTGACAGGGGGAGAAGAGAGACCCAGTACTTC. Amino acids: CASSPDRGRRETQYF.

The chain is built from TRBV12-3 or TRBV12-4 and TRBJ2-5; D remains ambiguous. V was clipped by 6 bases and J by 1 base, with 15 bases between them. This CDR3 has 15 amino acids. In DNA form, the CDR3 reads TGTGCCAGCAGAATTCGACGGTCTTTCCAAGAGACCCAGTACTTC. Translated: CASRIRRSFQETQYF.

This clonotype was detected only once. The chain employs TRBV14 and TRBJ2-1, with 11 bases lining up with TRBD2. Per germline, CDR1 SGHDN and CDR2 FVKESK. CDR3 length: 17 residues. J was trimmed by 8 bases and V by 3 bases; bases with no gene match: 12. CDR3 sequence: CASSQYHSGRASHEQFF. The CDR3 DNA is TGTGCCAGCAGCCAGTACCATAGCGGGAGGGCTTCTCATGAGCAGTTCTTC.

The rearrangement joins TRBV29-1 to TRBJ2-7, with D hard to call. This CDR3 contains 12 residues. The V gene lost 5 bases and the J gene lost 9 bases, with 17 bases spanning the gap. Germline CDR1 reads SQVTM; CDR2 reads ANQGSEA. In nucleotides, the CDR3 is TGCAGCGTTTTAAACCCTGACATGGGGCAGTACTTC. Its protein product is CSVLNPDMGQYF.

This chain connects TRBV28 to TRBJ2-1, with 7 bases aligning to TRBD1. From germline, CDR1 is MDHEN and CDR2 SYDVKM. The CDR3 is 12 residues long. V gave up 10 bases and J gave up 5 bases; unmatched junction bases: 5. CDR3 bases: TGTGCCACACACAGGGGACACAATGAGCAGTTCTTC. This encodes CATHRGHNEQFF.

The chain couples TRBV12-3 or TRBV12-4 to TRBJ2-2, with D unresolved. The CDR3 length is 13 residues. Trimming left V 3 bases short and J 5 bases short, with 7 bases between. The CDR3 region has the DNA TGTGCCAGCAGTTTTCAAGAAACCGGGGAGCTGTTTTTT. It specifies CASSFQETGELFF.

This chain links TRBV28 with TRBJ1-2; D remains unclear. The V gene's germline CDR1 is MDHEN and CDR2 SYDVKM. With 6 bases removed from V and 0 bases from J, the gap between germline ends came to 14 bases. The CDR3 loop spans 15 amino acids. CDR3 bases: TGTGCCAGCAGCATGTATCCCAATCCTAACTATGGCTACACCTTC. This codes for CASSMYPNPNYGYTF.

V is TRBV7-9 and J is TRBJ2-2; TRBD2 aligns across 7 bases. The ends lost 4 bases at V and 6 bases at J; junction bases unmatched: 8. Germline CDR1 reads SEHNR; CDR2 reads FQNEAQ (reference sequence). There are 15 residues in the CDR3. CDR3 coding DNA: TGTGCCAGCAGCTCCCAGGGAGGGTCTCCCGGGGAGCTGTTTTTT. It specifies CASSSQGGSPGELFF.

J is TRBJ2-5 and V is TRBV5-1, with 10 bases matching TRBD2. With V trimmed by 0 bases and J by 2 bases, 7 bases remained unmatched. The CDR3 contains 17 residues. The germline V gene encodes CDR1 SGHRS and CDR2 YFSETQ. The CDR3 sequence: CASSLVVAGGYQETQYF. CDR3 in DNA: TGCGCCAGCAGCTTGGTGGTAGCGGGAGGATATCAAGAGACCCAGTACTTC.

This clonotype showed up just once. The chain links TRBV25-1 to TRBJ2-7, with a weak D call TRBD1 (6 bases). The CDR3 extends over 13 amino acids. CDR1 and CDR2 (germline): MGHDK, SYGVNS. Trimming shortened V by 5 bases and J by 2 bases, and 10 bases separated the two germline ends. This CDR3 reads CASSPGDPYEQYF. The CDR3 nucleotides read TGTGCCAGCAGTCCAGGGGATCCCTACGAGCAGTACTTC.

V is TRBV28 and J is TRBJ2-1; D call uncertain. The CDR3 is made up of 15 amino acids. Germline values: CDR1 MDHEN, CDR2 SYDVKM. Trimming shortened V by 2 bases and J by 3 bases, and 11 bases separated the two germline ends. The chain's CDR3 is CASSLGDSNYNEQFF. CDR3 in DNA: TGTGCCAGCAGTTTAGGAGACTCGAACTACAATGAGCAGTTCTTC.

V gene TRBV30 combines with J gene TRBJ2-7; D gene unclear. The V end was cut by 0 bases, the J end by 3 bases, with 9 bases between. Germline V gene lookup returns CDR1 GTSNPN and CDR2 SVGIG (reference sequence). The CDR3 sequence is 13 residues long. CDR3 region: CAWSVGQDYEQYF. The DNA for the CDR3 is TGTGCCTGGAGTGTAGGTCAGGACTACGAGCAGTACTTC.

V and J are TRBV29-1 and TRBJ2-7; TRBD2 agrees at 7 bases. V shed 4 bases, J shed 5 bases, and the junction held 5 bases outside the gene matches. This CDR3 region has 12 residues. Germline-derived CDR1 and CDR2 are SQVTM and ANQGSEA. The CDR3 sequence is CSVVAGADEQYF. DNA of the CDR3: TGCAGCGTTGTTGCGGGAGCGGACGAGCAGTACTTC.

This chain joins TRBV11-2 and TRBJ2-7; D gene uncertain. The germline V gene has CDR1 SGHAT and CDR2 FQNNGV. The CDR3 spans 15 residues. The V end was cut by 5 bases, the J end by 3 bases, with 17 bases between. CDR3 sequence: CASSPELGWGYEQYF. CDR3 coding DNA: TGTGCCAGCAGCCCTGAGCTAGGCTGGGGCTACGAGCAGTACTTC.

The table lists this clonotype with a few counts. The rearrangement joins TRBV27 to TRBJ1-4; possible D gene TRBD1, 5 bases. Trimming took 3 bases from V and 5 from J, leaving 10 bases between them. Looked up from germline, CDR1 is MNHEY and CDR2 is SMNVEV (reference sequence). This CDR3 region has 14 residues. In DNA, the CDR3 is TGTGCCAGCAGTTTGATAGGGGCGAATGAAAAACTGTTTTTT. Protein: CASSLIGANEKLFF.

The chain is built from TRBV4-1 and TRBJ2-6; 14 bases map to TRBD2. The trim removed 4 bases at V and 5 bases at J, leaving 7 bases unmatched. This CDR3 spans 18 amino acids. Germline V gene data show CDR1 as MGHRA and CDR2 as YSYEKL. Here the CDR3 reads CASSLGTSGSDWANVLTF. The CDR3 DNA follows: TGCGCCAGCAGCCTCGGGACTAGCGGGAGCGACTGGGCCAACGTCCTGACTTTC.

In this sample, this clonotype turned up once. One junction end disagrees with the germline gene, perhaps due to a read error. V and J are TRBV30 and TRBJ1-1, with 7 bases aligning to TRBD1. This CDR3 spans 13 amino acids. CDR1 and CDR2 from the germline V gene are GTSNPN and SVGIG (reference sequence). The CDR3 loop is CAWNKDRLTEVFF. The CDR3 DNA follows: TGTGCCTGGAACAAGGACAGGCTAACTGAAGTTTTCTTT. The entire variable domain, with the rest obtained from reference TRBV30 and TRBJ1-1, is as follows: SQTIHQWPATLVQPVGSPLSLECTVEGTSNPNLYWYRQAAGRGLQLLFYSVGIGQISSEVPQNLSASRPQDRQFILSSKKLLLSDSGFYLCAWNKDRLTEVFFGQGTRLTVV.